Below are 21 T cell receptor beta chains sequenced from a single sample in a study of cytomegalovirus exposure and HLA in healthy donors. The PCR employed 60 Vbeta primers together with 13 Jbeta primers. Only in-frame clones appear in the TCRdb table, and some are missing; sequencing was by immunoSEQ multiplex PCR. The table includes about 120,000 clones, about 76% detected once. Sequencing input: PBMCs. The receptors come from a man aged 55 to 70 in good health and CMV-seropositive.

This clone appeared once. The V and J genes are TRBV30 and TRBJ2-3, with 7 bases lining up with TRBD2. Per the germline V gene, CDR1 is GTSNPN and CDR2 is SVGIG (reference sequence). This CDR3 has 14 amino acids. V shed 2 bases and J 2 bases; nucleotides not matched to a gene: 4. Here the CDR3 DNA reads TGTGCCTGGAGTCCGGGACTAATCACAGATACGCAGTATTTT. Encoded protein: CAWSPGLITDTQYF.

The rearrangement joins TRBV5-4 to TRBJ1-1; 7 bases map to TRBD1. J lost 3 bases, V lost 4 bases, and 6 bases had no gene match. Germline-derived CDR1 and CDR2 are SGHNT and YYREEE (reference sequence). This CDR3 is built from 14 residues. CDR3 bases: TGTGCCAGCAGCAAAAGACAGGGTGACACTGAAGCTTTCTTT. Protein sequence: CASSKRQGDTEAFF.

This chain joins TRBV11-2 and TRBJ2-3; 12 bases agree with TRBD2. This CDR3 contains 17 residues. V lost 5 bases and J lost 3; bases outside the gene matches: 9. Germline V gene lookup returns CDR1 SGHAT and CDR2 FQNNGV. Here the CDR3 reads CASSAPETSGSTDTQYF. The CDR3 nucleotides are TGTGCCAGCAGCGCCCCAGAGACTAGCGGGAGTACAGATACGCAGTATTTT.

The chain links TRBV18 to TRBJ1-1; the match to TRBD1 covers 10 bases. The V segment lost 4 bases and the J segment 4 bases; nucleotides outside the gene matches: 6. Germline CDR1 reads KGHSH; CDR2 reads LQKENI. The CDR3 runs 15 residues. The CDR3 DNA follows: TGTGCCAGCTCACAACGGACAGGGGGAATCACTGAAGCTTTCTTT. It specifies CASSQRTGGITEAFF.

V usage is TRBV4-1 and J usage is TRBJ1-5, with 9 bases fitting TRBD1. The V gene's germline CDR1 is MGHRA and CDR2 YSYEKL. V was clipped by 4 bases and J by 4 bases; unmatched bases: 8. The CDR3 has 16 residues. The CDR3: CASSPGWDRANQPQHF. CDR3 DNA sequence: TGCGCCAGCAGCCCTGGCTGGGACAGGGCAAATCAGCCCCAGCATTTT.

This sequence joins TRBV5-1 and TRBJ1-6, with 8 positions matching TRBD1. The CDR3 sequence is 16 residues long. J was trimmed by 9 bases and V by 1 base; bases with no gene match: 9. Looked up from germline, CDR1 is SGHRS and CDR2 is YFSETQ. The CDR3 nucleotides are TGCGCCAGCAGCTTGACGACAGGGGTGAGGGGTTCACCCCTCCACTTT. It specifies CASSLTTGVRGSPLHF.

There are a few counts of this clone. This chain connects TRBV10-1 to TRBJ2-7; D call uncertain. Trimming took 0 bases from V and 9 from J, leaving 12 bases between them. The CDR3 spans 13 residues. Germline CDR1 WNHNN, CDR2 SYGVQD (reference sequence). The CDR3 coding sequence is TGCGCCAGCAGTGAGTCTAAACACCTCAGGCAGTACTTC. This sequence encodes CASSESKHLRQYF.

The chain carries TRBV5-6 and TRBJ1-1; tentatively, D is TRBD1 (5 bases). Between the trimmed V and J ends, which lost 4 bases and 1 base, there was a span of 14 bases. Germline V gene sequence: CDR1 SGHDT, CDR2 YYEEEE. The CDR3 totals 15 residues. The DNA of the CDR3 is TGTGCCAGCAGCCTACCAGGGATCCCGAACACTGAAGCTTTCTTT. As protein: CASSLPGIPNTEAFF.

V gene TRBV19 combines with J gene TRBJ1-3, with 9 positions matching TRBD1. This CDR3 region has 16 residues. The V segment lost 6 bases and the J segment 0 bases; nucleotides outside the gene matches: 6. The germline V gene encodes CDR1 LNHDA and CDR2 SQIVND (reference sequence). CDR3 region: CASRQGAVGSGNTIYF. For the CDR3, the DNA is TGTGCCAGTAGACAGGGGGCGGTTGGCTCTGGAAACACCATATATTTT.

The chain is built from TRBV27 and TRBJ2-2; possible D gene TRBD1, 5 bases. Trimming took 3 bases from V and 0 from J, leaving 17 bases between them. Germline V gene lookup returns CDR1 MNHEY and CDR2 SMNVEV (reference sequence). The CDR3 consists of 18 residues. CDR3 amino acids: CASSFRARSLANTGELFF. CDR3 coding DNA: TGTGCCAGCAGTTTCAGGGCGCGATCTTTAGCGAACACCGGGGAGCTGTTTTTT.

V usage is TRBV2 and J usage is TRBJ2-7; TRBD1 matches at 10 bases. Germline lookup yields CDR1 SNHLY and CDR2 FYNNEI. CDR3 length: 15 amino acids. Losses at the gene ends were 5 bases for V and 1 base for J; bases not matched to a gene: 5. The chain's CDR3 is CASSSPGQGSYEQYF. The CDR3, as DNA: TGTGCCAGCAGTTCGCCGGGACAGGGGTCCTACGAGCAGTACTTC.

The chain recombines TRBV27 with TRBJ2-1, with 10 bases identical to TRBD2. The CDR3 is made up of 17 amino acids. V lost 2 bases and J lost 3; bases outside the gene matches: 7. CDR1 and CDR2 (germline): MNHEY, SMNVEV (reference sequence). The CDR3, as DNA: TGTGCCAGCAGTTTAATGGCTAGCGGGGGACTCTACAATGAGCAGTTCTTC. It codes for CASSLMASGGLYNEQFF.

J is TRBJ1-2 and V is TRBV19; D remains unclear. Germline CDR1 LNHDA, CDR2 SQIVND (reference sequence). V was shortened by 1 base and J by 7 bases, with 4 bases between the two germline ends. The CDR3 length is 11 residues. The CDR3 nucleotides are TGTGCCAGTAGTATAGGGAGTGGCTACACCTTC. It specifies CASSIGSGYTF.

The chain joins TRBV19 to TRBJ1-1; 10 bases are shared with TRBD1. Germline trimming cut 2 bases from V and 3 bases from J; bases unmatched to any gene: 12. There are 18 residues in the CDR3. CDR1 and CDR2 from the germline V gene are LNHDA and SQIVND (reference sequence). In nucleotides, the CDR3 is TGTGCCAGTAGTATAAGAGACAGGGGGCGGAGGTTCGACACTGAAGCTTTCTTT. It translates to CASSIRDRGRRFDTEAFF.

J is TRBJ1-5 and V is TRBV6-1; tentatively, D is TRBD1 (6 bases). V was shortened by 1 base and J by 7 bases, with 11 bases between the two germline ends. This CDR3 is built from 14 residues. Germline V gives CDR1 MNHNS, CDR2 SASEGT. CDR3 protein: CASSEVRGTQPQHF. DNA of the CDR3: TGTGCCAGCAGTGAAGTGAGGGGGACACAGCCCCAGCATTTT.

This clone has a handful of counts. The rearrangement links TRBV2 to TRBJ2-7, with 12 bases fitting TRBD2. The CDR3 spans 13 residues. With V trimmed by 11 bases and J by 6 bases, 8 bases remained unmatched. Germline V gene lookup returns CDR1 SNHLY and CDR2 FYNNEI. The CDR3 loop reads CAGLAGSSGEQYF. CDR3 nucleotide sequence: TGTGCCGGACTAGCGGGGTCTTCCGGCGAGCAGTACTTC. Looking up the rest from reference TRBV2 and TRBJ2-7 gives the full variable domain: EPEVTQTPSHQVTQMGQEVILRCVPISNHLYFYWYRQILGQKVEFLVSFYNNEISEKSEIFDDQFSVERPDGSNFTLKIRSTKLEDSAMYFCAGLAGSSGEQYFGPGTRLTVT.

This chain links TRBV28 with TRBJ2-7; 8 positions match TRBD1. The germline V gene encodes CDR1 MDHEN and CDR2 SYDVKM. The J segment lost 3 bases and the V segment lost 3 bases, leaving 10 bases of the junction unmatched. The length of the CDR3 is 16 residues. The CDR3 is CASSLISQGAGYEQYF. DNA for the CDR3: TGTGCCAGCAGTTTGATTAGCCAGGGGGCAGGCTACGAGCAGTACTTC.

This chain links TRBV19 with TRBJ1-3; D gene unclear. With 8 bases removed from V and 6 bases from J, the gap between germline ends came to 14 bases. The CDR3 consists of 13 residues. Germline loops: CDR1 LNHDA, CDR2 SQIVND (reference sequence). In DNA, the CDR3 is TGTGCCAGTGCGGCGGGAGAATCAAACACCATATATTTT. This codes for CASAAGESNTIYF.

The chain recombines TRBV6-1 with TRBJ2-7; 7 bases map to TRBD1. The length of the CDR3 is 12 residues. Germline assignment: CDR1 MNHNS and CDR2 SASEGT. The V gene end was trimmed by 3 bases and the J gene end by 9 bases; junction bases not matched to a gene: 5. This chain's CDR3 is CASSEKGAVQYF. CDR3 DNA: TGTGCCAGCAGTGAGAAGGGGGCTGTGCAGTACTTC.

The V and J genes are TRBV6-1 and TRBJ1-1; D remains ambiguous. Trimming pared 1 base from V and 4 bases from J, leaving 10 bases between. From germline, CDR1 is MNHNS and CDR2 SASEGT. The CDR3 extends over 14 amino acids. CDR3 region: CASSEDPLSTEAFF. The CDR3 DNA is TGTGCCAGCAGTGAAGACCCCCTCAGCACTGAAGCTTTCTTT.

The chain has TRBV5-4 and TRBJ1-4; D unresolved. CDR1 is SGHNT and CDR2 is YYREEE in the germline V gene (reference sequence). CDR3 size: 16 residues. V dropped 0 bases and J dropped 0 bases, with 9 bases sitting between them. The DNA of the CDR3 is TGTGCCAGCAGCTTGGAGCCGGCGGCAACTAATGAAAAACTGTTTTTT. This codes for CASSLEPAATNEKLFF.